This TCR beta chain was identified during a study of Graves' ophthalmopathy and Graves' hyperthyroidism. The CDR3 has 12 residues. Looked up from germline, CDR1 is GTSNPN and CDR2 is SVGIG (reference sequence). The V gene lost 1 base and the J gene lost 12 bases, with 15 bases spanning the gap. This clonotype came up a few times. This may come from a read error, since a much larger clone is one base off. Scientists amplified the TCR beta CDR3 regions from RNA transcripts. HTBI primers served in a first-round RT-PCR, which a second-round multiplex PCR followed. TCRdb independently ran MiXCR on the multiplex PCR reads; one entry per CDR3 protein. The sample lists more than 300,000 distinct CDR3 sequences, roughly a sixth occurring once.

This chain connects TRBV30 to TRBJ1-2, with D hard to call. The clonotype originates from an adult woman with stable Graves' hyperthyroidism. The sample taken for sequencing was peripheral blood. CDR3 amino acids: CAWSAYRFGHTF. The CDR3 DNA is TGTGCCTGGAGTGCCTACCGTTTCGGCCACACCTTC.